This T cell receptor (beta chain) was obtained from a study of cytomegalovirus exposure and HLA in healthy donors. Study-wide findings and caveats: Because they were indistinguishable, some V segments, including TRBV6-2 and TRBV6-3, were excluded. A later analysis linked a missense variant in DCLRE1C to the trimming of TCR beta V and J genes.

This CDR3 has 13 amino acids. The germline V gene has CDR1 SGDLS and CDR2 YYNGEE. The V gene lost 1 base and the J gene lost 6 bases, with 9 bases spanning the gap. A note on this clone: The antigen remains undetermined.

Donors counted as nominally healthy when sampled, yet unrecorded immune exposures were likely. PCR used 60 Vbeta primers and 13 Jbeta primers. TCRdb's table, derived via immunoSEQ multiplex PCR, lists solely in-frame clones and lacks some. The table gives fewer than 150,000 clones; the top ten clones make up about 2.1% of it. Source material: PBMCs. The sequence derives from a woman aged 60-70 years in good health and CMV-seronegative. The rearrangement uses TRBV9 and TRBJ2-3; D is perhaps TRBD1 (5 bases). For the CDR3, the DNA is TGTGCCAGCAGCGTATGGGGCGAGGATACGCAGTATTTT. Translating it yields CASSVWGEDTQYF.